This TCR beta chain was recorded in a study of blood T cell repertoires in COVID-19 (dated by TCRdb to between 2020 and 2021). In the study overall: Samples from collaborators originated in the United States, Italy and Spain and spanned both the acute and convalescent phases of COVID-19. Where available, HLA class I and class II types were obtained from metadata supplied by the sample provider rather than from assay-based typing. A de-identified subject ID, COVID-19 status, age in years and sex were almost always included in the sample metadata. Samples were obtained from the ongoing ImmuneRACE study (first 160 participants) and from 1,000 to 1,500 subjects provided by 6 global collaborators. The prospective study material was composed of cDNA or gDNA derived from T cells, B-cell-depleted T cells, or PBMCs. Deeply sampled blood TCRbeta repertoires from subjects exposed to, actively infected with, or recovered from COVID-19 were included in the dataset. The repertoires were released in a freely available public database intended as a resource for research on the immune response to SARS-CoV-2. Here is what the overall study found, with its caveats: How much clinical and demographic metadata was included differed by source and by participant, and the metadata was provided uncurated.

In the case of this clone: Its recognized antigen is unknown. No base-level quality is on record; no much larger clone is a single base apart.

TCRbeta CDR3 regions were amplified from genomic DNA by means of the immunoSEQ Assay, a bias-controlled multiplex PCR. Per the authors' processing: The number of nucleated cells in each sample was estimated from the amplification of reference gene primers within the assay. To quantify the absolute abundance of each unique TCRbeta CDR3 rearrangement, sequence reads were collapsed and filtered. For each sample, productive Simpson clonality was calculated by taking the square root of Simpson's diversity index across productive rearrangements. TCRdb's version of the immuneACCESS table is confined to in-frame rearrangements and falls short of the full clone set. An unresolved V gene accounts for under half of the shortfall where checked; the remainder is of unknown origin. V, J and clone size reflect that table, while D and trimming were determined from the DNA. This sample holds hundreds of thousands of clones; 75% to 90% were observed only once. The top ten constitute roughly 0.26% of the sample.

The germline V gene encodes CDR1 SGDLS and CDR2 YYNGEE. Trimming accounts for 4 bases at V and 4 bases at J, while the number of junction bases matched to no gene is 8. Its CDR3 holds 15 amino acids, cysteine through phenylalanine. This entry keeps only the CDR3 DNA: 45 bases, framed from base 1. Each collaborating institution followed its own protocols to collect whole blood in K2EDTA tubes. For TCRbeta analysis, collaborator samples were shipped as frozen whole blood, as isolated PBMCs, or as DNA extracted from either sample type. This clonotype originated in a woman aged 18 to 35 with acute or convalescent COVID-19. Recombination linked TRBV9 to TRBJ2-7, with 10 bases in between that match TRBD1. Sequencing used peripheral blood. The DNA reads as follows: TGTGCCAGCAGCTCATGGGGGGACAGGGGTTACGAGCAGTACTTC. Its amino acids are CASSSWGDRGYEQYF.